This T cell receptor beta chain was recorded in a study of glioma-infiltrating T cells after dendritic cell vaccination. The CDR3 is made up of 13 amino acids. Trimming cost V 11 bases and J 1 base; bases outside gene matches: 6. Germline loops: CDR1 SNHLY, CDR2 FYNNEI. Sample time point: after dendritic cell vaccination, including at tumor progression/relapse. Clones were sequenced by immunoSEQ multiplex PCR, and TCRdb holds only the in-frame ones, with some missing. The repertoire includes 85,000 to 100,000 clones, 75% to 85% of them detected once, and approximately 2.1% sits in the top ten. This chain links TRBV2 with TRBJ1-1, with 8 bases that match TRBD1. The sequences come from blood, collected after dendritic cell vaccination. The source is a human donor with glioblastoma. The CDR3 sequence: CAGKQGGNTEAFF. The CDR3, as DNA: TGTGCCGGAAAACAGGGGGGGAACACTGAAGCTTTCTTT.